This paragraph reports one T cell receptor (beta chain). The antigen is undetermined. In the PCR, 60 Vbeta and 13 Jbeta primers were used. Method: immunoSEQ multiplex PCR; TCRdb's copy keeps in-frame clones and lacks some. Among approximately 200,000 clones, 65% to 80% were seen once, and the ten largest hold 4.5% to 5.5%. The sample belongs to a study of cytomegalovirus exposure and HLA in healthy donors. About the research overall: Around 200 million T cells yielded 120 million or so unique TCR beta sequences, as an earlier analysis found. Overall study results and limits: Based on reports, TCR beta sequences accurately predicted HLA-A and HLA-B alleles for most subjects. Segments of the TCR beta V type were, in most cases, productive about 90% or about 30% of the time in an earlier analysis. In terms of immune exposure information, only CMV serostatus was available.

CDR3 size: 14 residues. Per the germline V gene, CDR1 is SGHNT and CDR2 is YYREEE (reference sequence). The V gene lost 1 base and the J gene lost 5 bases, with 12 bases spanning the gap. Sequenced: PBMCs. This clonotype originated in a man under 40 in good health and CMV-seropositive. The rearrangement uses TRBV5-4 and TRBJ2-5; D might be TRBD1 (5 bases). CDR3 amino acids: CASSLWAGQETQYF. Written as DNA, the CDR3 is TGTGCCAGCAGCTTGTGGGCAGGGCAGGAGACCCAGTACTTC.